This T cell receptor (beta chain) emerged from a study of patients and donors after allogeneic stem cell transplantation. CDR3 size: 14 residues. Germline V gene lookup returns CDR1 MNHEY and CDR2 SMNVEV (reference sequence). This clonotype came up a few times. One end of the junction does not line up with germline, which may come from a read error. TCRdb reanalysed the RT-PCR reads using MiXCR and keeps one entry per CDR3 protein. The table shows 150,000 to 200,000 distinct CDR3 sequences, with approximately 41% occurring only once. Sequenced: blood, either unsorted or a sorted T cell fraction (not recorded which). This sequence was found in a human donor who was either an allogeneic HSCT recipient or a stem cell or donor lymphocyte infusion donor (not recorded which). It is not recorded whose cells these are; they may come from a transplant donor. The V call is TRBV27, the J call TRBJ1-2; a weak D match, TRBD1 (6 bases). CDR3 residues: CASSLSPRRQEILF. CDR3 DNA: TGTGCCAGCAGTTTATCGCCCCGTCGACAGGAGATCCTCTTC.